The T cell receptor (beta chain) under discussion was sequenced for a study of T cells in Graves' hyperthyroidism and ophthalmopathy. Per germline, CDR1 SGHAT and CDR2 FQNNGV. This CDR3 has 15 amino acids. V gave up 3 bases and J gave up 4 bases, with 14 bases separating them. On this clonotype itself: Its antigen is as yet unknown.

The study's findings and limits: The blood repertoire included most of the expanded thyroid clonotypes above 0.001.

Using RNA transcripts as the source, TCR beta CDR3 regions were amplified. The HTBI primer set drove a first-round RT-PCR of the TCR CDR3. TCRdb re-called the multiplex PCR reads through MiXCR, storing one row per CDR3 protein. The sample records over 700,000 distinct CDR3 sequences, 38% being singletons. It was uncontrolled infection, other autoimmune disease, pregnancy or lactation that excluded patients. Diagnoses were made from clinical symptoms, serum measures (thyroxine and TRAb), thyroid ultrasound and orbital computed tomography. Fresh peripheral blood, 7.5 to 10 ml, yielded the PBMCs. Material: blood. This TCR came from a man younger than 30 with Graves' hyperthyroidism. The chain employs TRBV11-2 and TRBJ2-3; no clear D gene. CDR3 DNA sequence: TGTGCCAGCAGCTTTCTCCCTGATCCTGCAGATACGCAGTATTTT. It is translated as CASSFLPDPADTQYF.